A single T cell receptor beta chain is shown here with its context. The V gene's germline CDR1 is SEHNR and CDR2 FQNEAQ (reference sequence). CDR3 size: 15 residues. V was trimmed by 1 base and J by 6 bases, leaving 12 bases between them. This record comes from a study of T cell responses to AZD1222 COVID-19 vaccine. TCRdb keeps only in-frame clones here, not all; method: immunoSEQ multiplex PCR. This table holds 110,000 to 150,000 clones, more than 75% found once. Second doses that came at about 4 or about 12 weeks were put together. The chain employs TRBV7-9 and TRBJ1-4; tentatively, D is TRBD1 (5 bases). The source of this sequence is an adult who received the AZD1222 COVID-19 vaccine. Sequences were derived from peripheral blood, sampled 28 days after the second AZD1222 dose. CDR3 coding DNA: TGTGCCAGCAGCTTAGGTGGGGGAAAAGATGAAAAACTGTTTTTT. Protein: CASSLGGGKDEKLFF.